The 31 T cell receptor beta chains below were found in one sample sequenced in a study of T cells after yellow fever vaccination. MiXCR, run by TCRdb on the 5' RACE reads, gives a single entry per CDR3 protein. The sample shows 250,000 to 350,000 distinct CDR3 sequences, around 6.8% of them seen only once. This material consisted of PBMCs, taken about 41 days after the first yellow fever vaccination. The receptors here all came from a man between 18 and 29 years old who received the YFV17D yellow fever vaccine.

This clonotype appeared a few times. V usage is TRBV12-3 or TRBV12-4 and J usage is TRBJ2-7; D may be TRBD2 (6 bases). The CDR3 contains 15 residues. V was clipped by 5 bases and J by 5 bases, with 19 bases between them. Here the CDR3 reads CASSLRGGVRHEQYF. The CDR3 DNA sequence: TGTGCCAGCAGTCTCCGGGGCGGGGTACGACACGAGCAGTACTTC.

The sample holds many counts of this clonotype. The chain is built from TRBV7-2 and TRBJ2-5, with 8 positions matching TRBD2. With V trimmed by 4 bases and J by 7 bases, 8 bases remained unmatched. The length of the CDR3 is 14 residues. Germline lookup yields CDR1 SGHTA and CDR2 FQGNSA. The CDR3 DNA reads as TGTGCCAGCAGCTCCGGACTAGCCCAGGGGACCCAGTACTTC. Protein sequence: CASSSGLAQGTQYF.

This clonotype occurred a few times. This chain connects TRBV25-1 to TRBJ2-7, with D unresolved. Trimming took off 6 bases at V and 4 bases at J, with 4 bases between the two ends. This CDR3 has 10 amino acids. Germline CDR1 reads MGHDK; CDR2 reads SYGVNS. The CDR3 loop is CASRGYEQYF. The DNA of the CDR3 is TGTGCCAGCAGAGGATACGAGCAGTACTTC.

This clonotype came up a few times. Here the CDR3 reads CASSHGEGAISSYGYTF. CDR3 DNA sequence: TGTGCCAGCAGCCATGGGGAGGGGGCAATTTCGAGCTATGGCTACACCTTC. The chain combines TRBV4-2 with TRBJ1-2; 7 positions match TRBD1. In germline, CDR1 is LGHNA, CDR2 YNFKEQ. The CDR3 runs 17 residues. V lost 3 bases and J lost 4; bases outside the gene matches: 14.

Comments on this clonotype: One junction end does not reproduce the germline sequence, and a read error may be involved. This rearrangement joins TRBV3-1 to TRBJ2-7; 9 bases agree with TRBD2. This CDR3 has 15 amino acids. Per germline, CDR1 LGHDT and CDR2 YNNKEL (reference sequence). The CDR3 DNA follows: TGTGCCAGCAGCCAGGGCGGGACTAGCTCCCACGAGCAGTACTTC. Translated, it gives CASSQGGTSSHEQYF.

This clonotype was found many times. The chain couples TRBV12-3 or TRBV12-4 to TRBJ1-5; 7 bases agree with TRBD1. J was trimmed by 0 bases and V by 5 bases; bases with no gene match: 10. This CDR3 has 17 residues. CDR3 residues: CASSPRRGGFSNQPQHF. CDR3 coding DNA: TGTGCCAGCAGTCCCCGGAGAGGGGGCTTTAGCAATCAGCCCCAGCATTTT.

This clonotype occurred a few times. This chain connects TRBV29-1 to TRBJ1-1; maybe TRBD1 (5 bases). The CDR3 loop spans 12 amino acids. In germline, CDR1 is SQVTM, CDR2 ANQGSEA. Trimming shortened V by 4 bases and J by 2 bases, and 8 bases separated the two germline ends. DNA of the CDR3: TGCAGCGTTGGGACACCCAACACTGAAGCTTTCTTT. Protein sequence: CSVGTPNTEAFF.

The table lists this clonotype with a few counts. The chain combines TRBV18 with TRBJ1-4; no reliable D call. The ends were cut back, 3 bases at V and 5 bases at J, with 13 bases in the middle. This CDR3 is built from 15 residues. CDR1 is KGHSH and CDR2 is LQKENI in the germline V gene. The DNA for the CDR3 is TGTGCCAGCTCACCGGGAGGGTCCCTGAATGAAAAACTGTTTTTT. This codes for CASSPGGSLNEKLFF.

The rearrangement links TRBV29-1 to TRBJ1-4; D is uncertain. The CDR3 loop spans 11 amino acids. V was cut by 7 bases and J by 4 bases, with 7 bases left in between. Germline lookup yields CDR1 SQVTM and CDR2 ANQGSEA. CDR3 DNA: TGCAGCGGGGTCGGTAATGAAAAACTGTTTTTT. Encoded protein: CSGVGNEKLFF.

This sequence joins TRBV20-1 and TRBJ1-6; no reliable D call. V dropped 3 bases and J dropped 3 bases, with 9 bases sitting between them. The CDR3 runs 14 residues. Germline V gives CDR1 DFQATT, CDR2 SNEGSKA (reference sequence). The CDR3 DNA reads TGCAGTGCTAGGGTAGGAGACTATAATTCACCCCTCCACTTT. Protein: CSARVGDYNSPLHF.

The chain joins TRBV12-3 or TRBV12-4 to TRBJ2-3; D is possibly TRBD1 or TRBD2 (5 bases each). This CDR3 has 15 residues. V was cut by 4 bases and J by 8 bases, with 19 bases left in between. This CDR3 reads CASSSLGHSGGTQYF. The CDR3 nucleotides are TGTGCCAGCAGTTCTTTGGGCCATTCTGGGGGTACGCAGTATTTT.

The chain carries TRBV5-3 and TRBJ2-1, with unresolved D. TRBV5-3 is labeled an ORF, and its function is uncertain. The CDR3 sequence is 14 residues long. Trimming cost V 9 bases and J 5 bases, with 18 bases left between them. The CDR3 sequence is CAMGPEVRHNEQFF. DNA for the CDR3: TGTGCCATGGGCCCCGAGGTACGGCACAATGAGCAGTTCTTC.

This chain's CDR3 is CASSLTGGRLDTQYF. The CDR3 nucleotides are TGTGCCAGCAGCTTGACGGGGGGGCGATTGGATACGCAGTATTTT. The V call is TRBV7-2, the J call TRBJ2-3; 8 bases align to TRBD2. This CDR3 is built from 15 residues. With V trimmed by 3 bases and J by 6 bases, 8 bases remained unmatched. Germline loops: CDR1 SGHTA, CDR2 FQGNSA.

V usage is TRBV12-3 or TRBV12-4 and J usage is TRBJ2-1; TRBD2 might be the D (7 bases). Deletions cut 6 bases from V and 10 bases from J, with 19 bases between. This CDR3 has 14 residues. The CDR3 reads CASSKSAGANEQFF. The CDR3, as DNA: TGTGCCAGCAGCAAGAGTGCGGGGGCAAACGAGCAGTTCTTC.

This clonotype has a count of ten or more. The J gene is TRBJ2-7, the V gene TRBV5-6; TRBD1 aligns across 7 bases. The trim removed 4 bases at V and 2 bases at J, leaving 6 bases unmatched. Germline V CDR1 and CDR2: SGHDT, YYEEEE. This CDR3 has 14 residues. This CDR3 reads CASSIGQDAYEQYF. The DNA for the CDR3 is TGTGCCAGCAGCATCGGACAGGATGCCTACGAGCAGTACTTC.

This clonotype turned up a few times. This sequence joins TRBV5-1 and TRBJ2-2; 12 positions match TRBD2. After removal of 4 bases from V and 7 bases from J, the junction contained 8 bases not matched to a gene. The V gene's germline CDR1 is SGHRS and CDR2 YFSETQ. This CDR3 has 16 residues. The CDR3 DNA reads as TGCGCCAGCAGCCAGATGACTAGCGGGGGAGGCGGGGAGCTGTTTTTT. Protein product: CASSQMTSGGGGELFF.

The gene calls are TRBV5-5 and TRBJ2-7; possibly TRBD1 for D (6 bases). Deletions cut 2 bases from V and 2 bases from J, with 17 bases between. From germline, CDR1 is SGHKS and CDR2 YYEKEE (reference sequence). This CDR3 has 16 residues. CDR3 coding DNA: TGTGCCAGCAGCTTTAATTCAGGGGCTGAAACCTACGAGCAGTACGTC. Translating it yields CASSFNSGAETYEQYV.

In this sample, this clonotype turned up once. Just one base apart from a much larger clone, this may be a read error. This chain joins TRBV4-2 and TRBJ2-5, with 8 nucleotides matching TRBD2. CDR1 is LGHNA, CDR2 YNFKEQ, per germline. The CDR3 contains 15 residues. Trimming cost V 0 bases and J 8 bases; bases outside gene matches: 8. In DNA form, the CDR3 reads TGTGCCAGCAGCCAAGACCGGGGGGGCCAGGACACCCAGTACTTC. Translating gives CASSQDRGGQDTQYF.

This clonotype was detected a few times. This sequence joins TRBV12-3 or TRBV12-4 and TRBJ2-1; 8 bases line up with TRBD2. The length of the CDR3 is 16 residues. V shed 8 bases, J shed 4 bases, and the junction held 13 bases outside the gene matches. The DNA of the CDR3 is TGTGCCAGCCGACTGAGGGGGACGGGGGGGTACAATGAGCAGTTCTTC. It yields the protein CASRLRGTGGYNEQFF.

In regard to this clonotype: Mismatch with germline at one junction end may stem from a read error. V gene TRBV20-1 combines with J gene TRBJ2-1; 7 bases fit TRBD1. The CDR3 consists of 13 residues. CDR1 DFQATT and CDR2 SNEGSKA come from the germline V gene (reference sequence). For the CDR3, the DNA is TGCAGTGCTAGGTTACAGGGGACCCACGGCCGGGTCTTC. This encodes CSARLQGTHGRVF.

The V call is TRBV5-6, the J call TRBJ2-6; D is uncertain. V was trimmed by 4 bases and J by 0 bases, leaving 8 bases between them. Germline V gene sequence: CDR1 SGHDT, CDR2 YYEEEE. The CDR3 runs 15 residues. CDR3 DNA sequence: TGTGCCAGCAGCAGGTCCTACTCTGGGGCCAACGTCCTGACTTTC. The encoded protein is CASSRSYSGANVLTF.

The chain links TRBV28 to TRBJ2-4, with TRBD2 as a possible D gene (6 bases). The CDR3 extends over 14 amino acids. Looked up from germline, CDR1 is MDHEN and CDR2 is SYDVKM. V was cut by 5 bases and J by 6 bases, with 14 bases left in between. The CDR3 DNA sequence: TGTGCCAGCAGTCCCCGACTAGGGACAAACATTCAGTACTTC. Translated: CASSPRLGTNIQYF.

The sample holds a few counts of this clonotype. V and J are TRBV7-9 and TRBJ1-1; D perhaps matches TRBD1 (6 bases). The CDR3 extends over 13 amino acids. Trimming took 2 bases from V and 9 from J, leaving 13 bases between them. CDR1 and CDR2 (germline): SEHNR, FQNEAQ (reference sequence). CDR3: CASSLNSGEQAFF. CDR3 nucleotides: TGTGCCAGCAGCTTAAATTCAGGGGAACAAGCTTTCTTT.

Only a few counts were recorded for this clonotype. The chain links TRBV7-2 to TRBJ2-1; 10 nucleotides line up with TRBD2. V lost 0 bases, J lost 4 bases, and 6 bases stayed unmatched. The CDR3 is 17 residues long. Germline V gene sequence: CDR1 SGHTA, CDR2 FQGNSA. CDR3 amino acids: CASSLAGSGGTYNEQFF. Written as DNA, the CDR3 is TGTGCCAGCAGCTTAGCGGGTAGCGGGGGGACTTACAATGAGCAGTTCTTC.

In this sample, this clonotype turned up many times. This chain joins TRBV20-1 and TRBJ2-3; D possibly uses TRBD1 or TRBD2 (5 bases each). Trimming stripped 3 bases from V and 2 bases from J, with 21 bases between. The CDR3 is 17 amino acids. Germline CDR1 is DFQATT and CDR2 is SNEGSKA (reference sequence). Here the CDR3 DNA reads TGCAGTGCTAGCGGCGGTGGGGGTAGTATAAACACAGATACGCAGTATTTT. It translates to CSASGGGGSINTDTQYF.

This clonotype showed up just a few times. Here the CDR3 reads CASSGRQLYEQYV. The CDR3 region has the DNA TGTGCCAGCAGCGGGAGACAGCTATACGAGCAGTACGTC. J is TRBJ2-7 and V is TRBV2; D perhaps matches TRBD2 (6 bases). This CDR3 contains 13 residues. Germline loops: CDR1 SNHLY, CDR2 FYNNEI. V lost 6 bases to trimming and J lost 4 bases, with 13 bases between them.

This clonotype was found a few times. The gene calls are TRBV6-2 or TRBV6-3 and TRBJ1-3; the D is unclear. Trimming left V 5 bases short and J 0 bases short, with 14 bases between. The germline CDR1 and CDR2 sequences are MNHEY and SVGEGT. This CDR3 region has 16 residues. CDR3 loop: CASSPGRISSGNTIYF. The CDR3 DNA sequence: TGTGCCAGCAGTCCCGGACGGATTAGCTCTGGAAACACCATATATTTT.

The CDR3 loop reads CASSLVGEEAFF. The CDR3 coding sequence is TGCGCCAGCAGCTTGGTTGGCGAAGAAGCTTTCTTT. This chain joins TRBV5-1 and TRBJ1-1; D is unresolved. V lost 0 bases, J lost 8 bases, and 8 bases lay in between. The CDR3 sequence is 12 residues long. Germline V gene lookup returns CDR1 SGHRS and CDR2 YFSETQ.

This clonotype was detected a few times. The chain links TRBV5-1 to TRBJ2-1; no reliable D call. CDR1 and CDR2 from the germline V gene are SGHRS and YFSETQ. V dropped 0 bases and J dropped 2 bases, with 9 bases sitting between them. The CDR3 extends over 15 amino acids. CDR3: CASSLAALTYNEQFF. CDR3 sequence (DNA): TGCGCCAGCAGCTTGGCGGCTTTGACCTACAATGAGCAGTTCTTC.

This clonotype was observed a handful of times. The rearrangement joins TRBV29-1 to TRBJ2-5; 8 bases map to TRBD1. Germline loops: CDR1 SQVTM, CDR2 ANQGSEA. The junction had 10 bases not matched to a gene; V was cut back by 2 bases and J by 2 bases. There are 16 residues in the CDR3. The CDR3 DNA sequence: TGCAGCGTTGAAAGTAGGACAGGGAGCGCACAAGAGACCCAGTACTTC. Translation gives CSVESRTGSAQETQYF.

This clonotype was seen many times. The gene calls are TRBV18 and TRBJ1-4, with TRBD1 matching 7 bases. The CDR3 consists of 14 residues. The V gene's germline CDR1 is KGHSH and CDR2 LQKENI. Trimming removed 4 bases from V and 7 bases from J; junction bases left unmatched: 6. The CDR3 nucleotides are TGTGCCAGCTCACTTAGACAGGGCGGTGAAAAACTGTTTTTT. It specifies CASSLRQGGEKLFF.